This TCR beta chain was obtained from a study of blood T cell repertoires in COVID-19. The sample holds a few counts of this clone. In the original analysis: Researchers report that nucleated cell counts were estimated from reference gene primer amplification. TCRdb's table, derived via immunoSEQ multiplex PCR, lists solely in-frame clones and lacks some. V and J calls and clone size are given by that table; D and trimming were obtained from the DNA. This table holds 450,000 to 600,000 clones, approximately 86% found once. Cohorts were assigned according to the clinical history that participants reported. This clonotype originated in a woman under 30 who had recovered from COVID-19. Sequencing was done on a sample of PBMCs or T cells enriched from blood (not recorded which).

In DNA, the CDR3 is TGTGCCAGCAGCCCGAGAGTAGCGGGGTCCCTGAATACGCAGTATTTT. Translating it yields CASSPRVAGSLNTQYF. The chain links TRBV7-9 to TRBJ2-3, with TRBD2 matching over 8 bases. Germline V lookup: CDR1 SEHNR, CDR2 FQNEAQ (reference sequence). The V and J ends lost 5 bases and 7 bases, in that order; junction bases with no gene match: 14. The CDR3 has 16 residues.